This TCR beta chain is from a study of cytomegalovirus exposure and HLA in healthy donors. Study-wide background: A subsequent analysis stated that the 120 or so validation repertoires were run on the same platform as the 600 to 750 first-cohort repertoires. Study-wide results and caveats: Researchers counted over 150 TCR beta chains as cytomegalovirus-associated.

This table comes from immunoSEQ multiplex PCR, and its TCRdb copy is limited to in-frame clones, with some not included. In the table there are 150,000 to 200,000 clones, roughly 77% of which are singletons. This clone showed up just a few times. Its specificity is unknown. The V gene end was trimmed by 5 bases and the J gene end by 4 bases; junction bases not matched to a gene: 10. CDR3 length: 15 amino acids. Germline lookup yields CDR1 MNHNS and CDR2 SASEGT. The chain employs TRBV6-1 and TRBJ2-7; 8 nucleotides line up with TRBD2. Sequenced input: PBMCs. The receptor comes from a woman in her 30s in good health and CMV-seronegative. CDR3 in DNA: TGTGCCAGCAGTCCGGATACGGGGGGGCTATACGAGCAGTACTTC. Residues: CASSPDTGGLYEQYF.